The 4 T cell receptor beta chains presented below share a single source sample, sequenced in a study of cytomegalovirus exposure and HLA in healthy donors. PCR involved 60 Vbeta and 13 Jbeta primers. Sequencing used immunoSEQ multiplex PCR; TCRdb keeps in-frame clones, though not all of them. The table includes 65,000 to 85,000 clones, approximately 80% detected once. Sequencing input: PBMCs. All receptors derive from a woman between 40 and 55 years old in good health and CMV-seropositive.

The chain joins TRBV29-1 to TRBJ1-5; D gene unclear. CDR1 SQVTM and CDR2 ANQGSEA come from the germline V gene. The V end lost 6 bases, the J end lost 4 bases, and 10 bases lay between the germline ends. The CDR3 extends over 12 amino acids. The CDR3 DNA reads TGCAGCGTCGCCGACACAAATCAGCCCCAGCATTTT. Translated, it gives CSVADTNQPQHF.

This sequence joins TRBV6-1 and TRBJ1-2; a weak D match, TRBD1 (5 bases). CDR1 and CDR2 from the germline V gene are MNHNS and SASEGT. The CDR3 contains 13 residues. Trimming took off 3 bases at V and 4 bases at J, with 9 bases between the two ends. In DNA form, the CDR3 reads TGTGCCAGCAGTGATAGGGGTCGCTATGGCTACACCTTC. The encoded protein is CASSDRGRYGYTF.

This chain joins TRBV7-3 and TRBJ2-7; 9 bases align to TRBD1. V lost 4 bases and J lost 5; bases outside the gene matches: 6. CDR1 and CDR2 from the germline V gene are SGHTA and FQGTGA. This CDR3 region has 14 residues. The CDR3 DNA is TGTGCCAGCAGCTACCGGGACAGGGTAGACGAGCAGTACTTC. This translates into CASSYRDRVDEQYF.

This clone was counted a single time. This sequence joins TRBV4-1 and TRBJ1-1; a possible D gene is TRBD1 (5 bases). The V gene lost 0 bases and the J gene lost 5 bases, with 16 bases spanning the gap. CDR3 size: 16 residues. The germline V gene encodes CDR1 MGHRA and CDR2 YSYEKL. CDR3 nucleotide sequence: TGCGCCAGCAGCCAAGAGCTAGCAGGGAGGCGGACTGAAGCTTTCTTT. It codes for CASSQELAGRRTEAFF.